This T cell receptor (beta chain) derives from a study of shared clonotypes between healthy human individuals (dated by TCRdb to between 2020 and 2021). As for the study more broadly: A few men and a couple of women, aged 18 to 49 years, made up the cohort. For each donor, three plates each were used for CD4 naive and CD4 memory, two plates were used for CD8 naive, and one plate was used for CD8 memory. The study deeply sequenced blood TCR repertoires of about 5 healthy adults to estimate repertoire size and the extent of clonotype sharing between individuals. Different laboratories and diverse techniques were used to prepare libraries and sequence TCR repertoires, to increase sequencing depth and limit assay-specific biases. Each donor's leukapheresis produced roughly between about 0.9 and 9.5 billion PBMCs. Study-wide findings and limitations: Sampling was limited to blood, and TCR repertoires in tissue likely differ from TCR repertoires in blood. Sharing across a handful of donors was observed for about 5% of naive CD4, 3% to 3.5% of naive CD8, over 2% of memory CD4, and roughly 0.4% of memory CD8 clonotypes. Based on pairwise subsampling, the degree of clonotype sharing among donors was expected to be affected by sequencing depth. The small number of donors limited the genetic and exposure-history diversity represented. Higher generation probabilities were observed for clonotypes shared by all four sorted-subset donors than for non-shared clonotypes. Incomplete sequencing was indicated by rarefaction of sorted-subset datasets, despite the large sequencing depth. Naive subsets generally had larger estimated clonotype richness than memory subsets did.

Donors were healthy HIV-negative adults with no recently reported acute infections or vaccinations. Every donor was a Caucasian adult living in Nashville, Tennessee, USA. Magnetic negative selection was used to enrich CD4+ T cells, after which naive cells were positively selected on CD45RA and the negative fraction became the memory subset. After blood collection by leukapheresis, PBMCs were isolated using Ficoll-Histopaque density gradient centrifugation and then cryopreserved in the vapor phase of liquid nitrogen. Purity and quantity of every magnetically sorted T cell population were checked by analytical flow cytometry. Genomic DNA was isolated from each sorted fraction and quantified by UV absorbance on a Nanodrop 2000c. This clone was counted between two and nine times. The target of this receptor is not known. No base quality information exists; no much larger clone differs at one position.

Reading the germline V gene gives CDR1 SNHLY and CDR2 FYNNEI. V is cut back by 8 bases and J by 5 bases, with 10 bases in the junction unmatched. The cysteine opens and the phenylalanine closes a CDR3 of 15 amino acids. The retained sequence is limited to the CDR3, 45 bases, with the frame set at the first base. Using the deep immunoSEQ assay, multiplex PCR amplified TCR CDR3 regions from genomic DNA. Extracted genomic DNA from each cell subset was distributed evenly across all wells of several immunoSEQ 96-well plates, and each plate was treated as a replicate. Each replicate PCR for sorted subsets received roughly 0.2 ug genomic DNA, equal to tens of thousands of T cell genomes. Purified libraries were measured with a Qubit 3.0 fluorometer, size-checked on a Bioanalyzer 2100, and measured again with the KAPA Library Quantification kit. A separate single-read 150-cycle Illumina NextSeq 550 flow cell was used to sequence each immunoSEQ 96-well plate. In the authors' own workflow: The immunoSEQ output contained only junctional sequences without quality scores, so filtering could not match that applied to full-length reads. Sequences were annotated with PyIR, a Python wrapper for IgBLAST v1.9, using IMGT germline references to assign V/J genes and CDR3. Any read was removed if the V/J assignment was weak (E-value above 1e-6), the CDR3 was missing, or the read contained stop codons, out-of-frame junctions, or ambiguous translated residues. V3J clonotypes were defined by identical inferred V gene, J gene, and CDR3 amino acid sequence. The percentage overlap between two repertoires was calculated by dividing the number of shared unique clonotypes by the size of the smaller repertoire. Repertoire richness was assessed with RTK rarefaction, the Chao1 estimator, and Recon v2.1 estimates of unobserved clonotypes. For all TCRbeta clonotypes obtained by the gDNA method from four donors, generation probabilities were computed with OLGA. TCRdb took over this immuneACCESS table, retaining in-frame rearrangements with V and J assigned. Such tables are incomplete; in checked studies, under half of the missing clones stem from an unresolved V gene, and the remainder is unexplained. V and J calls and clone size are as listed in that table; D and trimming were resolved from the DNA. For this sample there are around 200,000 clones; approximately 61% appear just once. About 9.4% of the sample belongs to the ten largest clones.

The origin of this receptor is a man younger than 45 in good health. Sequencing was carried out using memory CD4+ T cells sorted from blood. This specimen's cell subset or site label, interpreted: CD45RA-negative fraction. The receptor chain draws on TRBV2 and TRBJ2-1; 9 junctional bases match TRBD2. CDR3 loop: CASALSGSPDNEQFF. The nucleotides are TGTGCCAGCGCTCTTAGCGGGAGTCCTGACAATGAGCAGTTCTTC. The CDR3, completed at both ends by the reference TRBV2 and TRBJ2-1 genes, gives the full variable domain EPEVTQTPSHQVTQMGQEVILRCVPISNHLYFYWYRQILGQKVEFLVSFYNNEISEKSEIFDDQFSVERPDGSNFTLKIRSTKLEDSAMYFCASALSGSPDNEQFFGPGTRLTVL.